This TCR beta chain is drawn from a study of monozygotic twins with inflammatory bowel disease. For each CDR3 protein, TCRdb gives one entry from its re-call of the 5' RACE reads, without DNA. Its table records approximately 85,000 distinct CDR3 sequences. CDR3 size: 16 residues. The germline CDR1 and CDR2 sequences are SGHRS and YFSETQ. This chain connects TRBV5-1 to TRBJ1-2; TCRdb selects TRBD1, and the lack of DNA leaves this call unchecked. This clonotype originated in a human donor with ulcerative colitis or Crohn's disease, or a healthy co-twin of an affected twin (not recorded which). The sample taken for sequencing was blood. The CDR3 loop is CASSPNGNRGGYGYTF.